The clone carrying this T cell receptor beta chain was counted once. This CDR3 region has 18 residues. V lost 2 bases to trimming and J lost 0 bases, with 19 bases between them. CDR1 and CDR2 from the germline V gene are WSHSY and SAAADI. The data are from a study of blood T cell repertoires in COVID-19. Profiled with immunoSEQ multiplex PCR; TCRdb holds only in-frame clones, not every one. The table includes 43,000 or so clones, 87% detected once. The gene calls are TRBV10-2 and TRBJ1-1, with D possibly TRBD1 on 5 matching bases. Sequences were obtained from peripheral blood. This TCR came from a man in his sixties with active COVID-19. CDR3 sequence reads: CASSEAGGGWSMNTEAFF. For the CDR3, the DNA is TGCGCCAGCAGTGAGGCGGGGGGGGGATGGAGCATGAACACTGAAGCTTTCTTT.